This T cell receptor beta chain appears in the sequencing data of a study of blood T cell repertoires in COVID-19. Study context: T cells, B-cell-depleted T cells, or PBMCs supplied cDNA or gDNA.

Unmatched junction bases numbered 5, after V lost 0 bases and J lost 4 bases. This CDR3 contains 16 residues. In germline, CDR1 is LGHNA, CDR2 YNFKEQ. Original processing methods: Researchers report that nucleated cell counts were estimated from reference gene primer amplification. Data came from immunoSEQ multiplex PCR; TCRdb stores just in-frame clones and leaves some out. That table is the source of V, J and clone size, and D and trimming were worked out from the DNA. The sample shows 50,000 to 75,000 clones, around 81% of them seen only once. The sequencing input was peripheral blood. The origin of this receptor is a woman aged 80 or older with active or convalescent COVID-19. The chain employs TRBV4-2 and TRBJ2-3, with 9 positions matching TRBD2. Here the CDR3 reads CASSQEAGGLPDTQYF. The CDR3 DNA is TGTGCCAGCAGCCAAGAGGCGGGGGGGCTCCCAGATACGCAGTATTTT.